Here is one TCR beta chain with its context. The sample comes from a study of blood T cell repertoires in COVID-19. Study background: T cells, B-cell-depleted T cells, or PBMCs supplied cDNA or gDNA.

Those enrolled, adults aged about 18 to 89 years, came from roughly 23 US areas. Cohort placement rested on clinical history that participants reported themselves. Cohort 3 donors counted as recovered after two negative PCRs, clearance, or resolved symptoms. Assay used: immunoSEQ multiplex PCR; TCRdb lists only in-frame clones, some missing. This sample has around 250,000 clones, with around 86% found just once. The sequence was collected from a woman aged 50 to 60 who had recovered from COVID-19. Sequencing was done on a sample of PBMCs or T cells enriched from blood (not recorded which).

CDR3 bases: TGTGCCAGTAGTATATGGATCGGAGGTGTGGCAGGAAACACCATATATTTT. Its protein is CASSIWIGGVAGNTIYF. This chain links TRBV19 with TRBJ1-3; D remains ambiguous. Trimming took 2 bases from V and 4 from J, leaving 18 bases between them. This CDR3 has 17 amino acids. The germline CDR1 and CDR2 sequences are LNHDA and SQIVND (reference sequence).